This T cell receptor beta chain came from a study of blood T cell repertoires in COVID-19. Study-wide context: The samples span acute and convalescent COVID-19 from the United States, Italy and Spain. T cells, B-cell-depleted T cells, or PBMCs provided the cDNA or gDNA that served as material.

A Seattle source enrolled patients during active infection and followed them longitudinally. Original processing methods: Estimation of nucleated cell counts relied on the amplification of reference gene primers. Sequencing used immunoSEQ multiplex PCR; TCRdb keeps in-frame clones, though not all of them. V, J and clone size are those of that table, while D and trimming were read from the DNA. Here the sample spans 160,000 or so clones, less than 85% being singletons. The length of the CDR3 is 14 residues. Germline CDR1 reads MDHEN; CDR2 reads SYDVKM. Trimming cost V 7 bases and J 7 bases, with 17 bases left between them.

Sequenced: peripheral blood. This chain links TRBV28 with TRBJ1-5; a possible D gene is TRBD1 (5 bases). The clonotype originates from a woman aged 55-75 years with COVID-19, enrolled during active disease. The DNA of the CDR3 is TGTGCCAGCATAACCAGGGAGGAGGGGCAGCCCCAGCATTTT. Protein sequence: CASITREEGQPQHF.